Shown below are 25 T cell receptor beta chains from a single sample sequenced in a study of OX40 agonist ivuxolimab in advanced cancers. This table comes from immunoSEQ multiplex PCR, and its TCRdb copy is limited to in-frame clones, with some not included. Of approximately 70,000 clones listed, roughly nine tenths are singletons. This specimen was CD4+ or CD8+ T cells sorted from blood, taken in a trial of the OX40 agonist ivuxolimab. The receptor set was obtained from an adult with an advanced solid tumor such as melanoma, head and neck, liver or kidney cancer.

The chain joins TRBV6-6 to TRBJ1-1; D is undetermined. The CDR3 consists of 13 residues. Germline V gene sequence: CDR1 MNHNY, CDR2 SVGAGI (reference sequence). The V and J ends lost 6 bases and 0 bases respectively, with 8 bases between them. CDR3 coding DNA: TGTGCCAGCAGCCGCAACATGAACACTGAAGCTTTCTTT. Translating gives CASSRNMNTEAFF.

This clone has only one observation. The chain joins TRBV10-1 to TRBJ2-3; possible D gene TRBD2, 5 bases. Trimming cost V 4 bases and J 9 bases, with 11 bases left between them. From germline, CDR1 is WNHNN and CDR2 SYGVQD (reference sequence). The CDR3 consists of 12 residues. The CDR3 region has the DNA TGCGCCAGCAGTGCAGCGGCGGAGACGCAGTATTTT. It yields the protein CASSAAAETQYF.

The chain links TRBV18 to TRBJ1-1; tentatively, D is TRBD1 (5 bases). V lost 1 base and J lost 4, with 10 bases in between. The CDR3 extends over 14 amino acids. The germline V gene has CDR1 KGHSH and CDR2 LQKENI. In DNA, the CDR3 is TGTGCCAGCTCACCACAAGCGGACACCACTGAAGCTTTCTTT. Translating it yields CASSPQADTTEAFF. The full variable domain, its missing parts supplied by reference TRBV18 and TRBJ1-1, is NAGVMQNPRHLVRRRGQEARLRCSPMKGHSHVYWYRQLPEEGLKFMVYLQKENIIDESGMPKERFSAEFPKEGPSILRIQQVVRGDSAAYFCASSPQADTTEAFFGQGTRLTVV.

The rearrangement links TRBV19 to TRBJ2-5; D is possibly TRBD1 (6 bases). The germline V gene has CDR1 LNHDA and CDR2 SQIVND (reference sequence). CDR3 length: 14 amino acids. Trimming took 3 bases from V and 5 from J, leaving 13 bases between them. The CDR3 sequence: CASSIAQGWETQYF. The CDR3 DNA follows: TGTGCCAGTAGTATCGCACAGGGTTGGGAGACCCAGTACTTC.

This clone showed up just once. The J gene is TRBJ1-3, the V gene TRBV30; TRBD1 matches 7 bases. With V trimmed by 5 bases and J by 2 bases, 9 bases remained unmatched. The CDR3 consists of 15 residues. The V gene's germline CDR1 is GTSNPN and CDR2 SVGIG (reference sequence). CDR3 DNA sequence: TGTGCCTGGGCCCGACAGGGAACTGCTGGAAACACCATATATTTT. Protein sequence: CAWARQGTAGNTIYF.

This chain links TRBV5-8 with TRBJ1-3; 10 bases line up with TRBD1. CDR1 and CDR2 from the germline V gene are SGHTS and YDEGEE. The CDR3 totals 17 residues. Trimming took 3 bases from V and 2 from J; bases not matched to a gene: 8. The CDR3 loop is CASSWQGTGVTGNTIYF. The DNA for the CDR3 is TGTGCCAGCAGCTGGCAGGGGACAGGGGTTACTGGAAACACCATATATTTT.

The V and J genes are TRBV18 and TRBJ2-6; D may be TRBD1 or TRBD2 (5 bases each). CDR3 length: 14 residues. The V end lost 2 bases, the J end lost 3 bases, and 5 bases lay between the germline ends. The germline CDR1 and CDR2 sequences are KGHSH and LQKENI. For the CDR3, the DNA is TGTGCCAGCTCACCAGGGGGTGGGGCCAACGTCCTGACTTTC. Residues: CASSPGGGANVLTF.

This clone was seen more than once but under ten times. This CDR3 is CSVKISRIEAFF. CDR3 sequence (DNA): TGCAGCGTAAAGATATCCAGGATCGAAGCTTTCTTT. The V and J genes are TRBV29-1 and TRBJ1-1, with no clear D. This CDR3 is 12 amino acids long. Between the trimmed V and J ends, which lost 6 bases and 8 bases, there was a span of 16 bases. Germline loops: CDR1 SQVTM, CDR2 ANQGSEA.

The chain combines TRBV13 with TRBJ2-5; D is ambiguous. The last part of the DNA fits TRBJ2-7 better; the J call may be wrong. CDR3 length equals 13 residues. The V gene's germline CDR1 is PRHDT and CDR2 FYEKMQ (reference sequence). The CDR3 sequence is CASSLYGGYEQYF. For the CDR3, the DNA is TGTGCCAGCAGCTTGTATGGCGGTTACGAGCAGTACTTC.

The rearrangement joins TRBV9 to TRBJ1-1, with TRBD1 matching over 7 bases. V lost 3 bases, J lost 5 bases, and 10 bases stayed unmatched. The germline V gene has CDR1 SGDLS and CDR2 YYNGEE. CDR3 length equals 15 residues. The CDR3 spells CASSAQGARGTEAFF. The CDR3, as DNA: TGTGCCAGCAGCGCTCAGGGTGCCAGGGGGACTGAAGCTTTCTTT.

The gene calls are TRBV7-9 and TRBJ2-3, with D perhaps assigned TRBD1 or TRBD2 (6 bases each). This CDR3 is 15 amino acids long. Trimming removed 5 bases at V and 5 bases at J, with 17 bases between. Germline V gene data show CDR1 as SEHNR and CDR2 as FQNEAQ (reference sequence). The CDR3 DNA reads TGTGCCAGCAGCCCTAAATCGGGGGCGGGAGATACGCAGTATTTT. This encodes CASSPKSGAGDTQYF.

This sequence joins TRBV5-4 and TRBJ2-1; D is ambiguous. Germline CDR1 is SGHNT and CDR2 is YYREEE (reference sequence). Trimming pared 0 bases from V and 0 bases from J, leaving 7 bases between. The CDR3 runs 15 residues. In DNA form, the CDR3 reads TGTGCCAGCAGCTTGGCCGTTAGCTCCTACAATGAGCAGTTCTTC. It yields the protein CASSLAVSSYNEQFF.

This chain uses TRBV7-3 with TRBJ2-3; TRBD2 matches 8 bases. The CDR3 is 14 amino acids. V was pared by 5 bases and J by 5 bases, with 6 bases of the junction left unmatched. Germline CDR1 reads SGHTA; CDR2 reads FQGTGA. The CDR3 DNA sequence: TGTGCCAGCAGCAACCGGGGGGGCGGAGATACGCAGTATTTT. Protein sequence: CASSNRGGGDTQYF.

The chain combines TRBV19 with TRBJ1-4, with TRBD1 matching 7 bases. V dropped 5 bases and J dropped 9; count of bases not matched to a gene: 9. Germline loops: CDR1 LNHDA, CDR2 SQIVND (reference sequence). The CDR3 is 14 residues long. The CDR3 is CASSPGQQWQKLFF. The CDR3 DNA reads TGTGCCAGTAGTCCGGGACAGCAGTGGCAAAAACTGTTTTTT.

The V gene is TRBV18, the J gene TRBJ1-2; D is undetermined. V shed 3 bases and J shed 0 bases, with 8 bases lying between them. This CDR3 contains 14 residues. Looked up from germline, CDR1 is KGHSH and CDR2 is LQKENI. This CDR3 is CASSPQWANYGYTF. CDR3 sequence (DNA): TGTGCCAGCTCACCTCAGTGGGCTAACTATGGCTACACCTTC.

The chain has TRBV25-1 and TRBJ1-3; TRBD1 is a possible D gene (5 bases). The V and J ends lost 1 base and 0 bases respectively, with 7 bases between them. Germline V lookup: CDR1 MGHDK, CDR2 SYGVNS. CDR3 length: 15 residues. The CDR3 spells CASSEWGPSGNTIYF. The CDR3 nucleotides read TGTGCCAGCAGTGAATGGGGACCCTCTGGAAACACCATATATTTT.

The chain couples TRBV2 to TRBJ2-1; 7 nucleotides agree with TRBD2. The CDR3 runs to 15 residues. J lost 5 bases, V lost 6 bases, and 10 bases had no gene match. CDR1 and CDR2 from the germline V gene are SNHLY and FYNNEI. The CDR3 sequence is CASSLEASGDNEQFF. The CDR3 region has the DNA TGTGCCAGCAGCCTAGAGGCTAGCGGCGACAATGAGCAGTTCTTC.

This clone has only one observation. The chain couples TRBV30 to TRBJ1-2, with D possibly TRBD1 on 6 matching bases. The germline V gene has CDR1 GTSNPN and CDR2 SVGIG (reference sequence). The CDR3 is 14 residues long. V shed 2 bases and J shed 4 bases, with 14 bases lying between them. CDR3 residues: CAWSHGGRSYGYTF. CDR3 bases: TGTGCCTGGAGTCATGGGGGGCGTAGCTATGGCTACACCTTC. The full variable domain, with the rest looked up from reference TRBV30 and TRBJ1-2, is SQTIHQWPATLVQPVGSPLSLECTVEGTSNPNLYWYRQAAGRGLQLLFYSVGIGQISSEVPQNLSASRPQDRQFILSSKKLLLSDSGFYLCAWSHGGRSYGYTFGSGTRLTVV.

The chain uses TRBV2 and TRBJ1-1; TRBD1 might be the D (5 bases). Per the germline V gene, CDR1 is SNHLY and CDR2 is FYNNEI. CDR3 length: 16 amino acids. Trimming took off 6 bases at V and 2 bases at J, with 19 bases between the two ends. CDR3 bases: TGTGCCAGCAGGCCCCCCTGGGACGTGGGTAACACTGAAGCTTTCTTT. Translated, it gives CASRPPWDVGNTEAFF.

The V gene is TRBV6-5, the J gene TRBJ1-1, with D possibly TRBD1 on 5 matching bases. Germline CDR1 is MNHEY and CDR2 is SVGAGI. V was trimmed by 6 bases and J by 1 base, leaving 12 bases between them. This CDR3 is built from 14 residues. CDR3 protein: CASRRGPANTEAFF. The CDR3, as DNA: TGTGCCAGCAGGAGGGGACCAGCGAACACTGAAGCTTTCTTT.

Turning to this clone: The junction shows a germline mismatch at one end, possibly a read error. The chain uses TRBV27 and TRBJ2-2; D possibly matches TRBD1 or TRBD2 (5 bases each). The germline V gene has CDR1 MNHEY and CDR2 SMNVEV (reference sequence). CDR3 length equals 15 residues. The CDR3 DNA is TGTGCCAGTAGTTCATCGGGGACCGTCACCGGGGAGCTGTTTTTT. Amino acid sequence: CASSSSGTVTGELFF.

This clone was seen once. The germline gene is not matched at one end of the junction; a read error may be the cause. CDR3 DNA sequence: TGTGCCAGCACCAATACCCCCGGGACAGGGATTGGGTTC. Its translation: CASTNTPGTGIGF. This chain joins TRBV6-5 and TRBJ2-7; 9 bases align to TRBD1. The CDR3 length is 13 residues. Germline V gene data show CDR1 as MNHEY and CDR2 as SVGAGI.

This clone was seen a single time. This chain connects TRBV5-4 to TRBJ2-5; the D gene is possibly TRBD1 (6 bases). Trimming shortened V by 0 bases and J by 2 bases, and 11 bases separated the two germline ends. This CDR3 region has 15 residues. CDR1 and CDR2 from the germline V gene are SGHNT and YYREEE (reference sequence). The DNA of the CDR3 is TGTGCCAGCAGCTTGGGGGCAGGGACACAAGAGACCCAGTACTTC. This sequence encodes CASSLGAGTQETQYF.

The rearrangement uses TRBV18 and TRBJ2-5; unclear D gene. V lost 3 bases, J lost 5 bases, and 7 bases lay in between. CDR1 is KGHSH, CDR2 LQKENI, per germline. There are 12 residues in the CDR3. CDR3 in amino acids: CASSPKVETQYF. CDR3 DNA: TGTGCCAGCTCACCTAAGGTGGAGACCCAGTACTTC.

This chain connects TRBV7-8 to TRBJ1-1; D not resolved. This CDR3 spans 13 amino acids. Germline values: CDR1 SGHVS, CDR2 FQNEAQ. With 7 bases removed from V and 4 bases from J, the gap between germline ends came to 13 bases. The CDR3 loop reads CASNFAGSTEAFF. CDR3 nucleotides: TGTGCCAGCAACTTCGCCGGGAGCACTGAAGCTTTCTTT.